A single sample gave rise to the 17 T cell receptor beta chains below, sequenced in a study of human CD8 memory T cell subsets. The TCR beta sequencing libraries came from UMI-labeled 5' RACE. TCRdb reworked the 5' RACE reads into one entry per CDR3 protein, no DNA. The sample has some 9,300 distinct CDR3 sequences. Input material: CD8+ stem-like memory T cells (TSCM and TCM) sorted from PBMCs. Subset specified: stem-like memory CD8 T cells (TSTEM), CCR7+ PD-1- TIGIT-. Receptor source: a human donor in good health.

V usage is TRBV5-4 and J usage is TRBJ2-7; TCRdb calls TRBD1, which cannot be checked without DNA. Germline CDR1 SGHNT, CDR2 YYREEE (reference sequence). This CDR3 has 14 residues. This CDR3 reads CASSFGGSNYEQYF.

The chain recombines TRBV7-9 with TRBJ1-5. From germline, CDR1 is SEHNR and CDR2 FQNEAQ (reference sequence). This CDR3 contains 12 residues. The chain's CDR3 is CASSLGNQPQHF.

The V and J genes are TRBV29-1 and TRBJ2-3; without DNA, the TCRdb call of TRBD2 cannot be checked. This CDR3 is 12 amino acids long. CDR1 and CDR2 (germline): SQVTM, ANQGSEA. The chain's CDR3 is CSVGTSGDTQYF.

This chain links TRBV5-1 with TRBJ1-1; TCRdb calls TRBD1, which cannot be checked without DNA. Germline CDR1 and CDR2: SGHRS and YFSETQ. The length of the CDR3 is 15 residues. CDR3 loop: CASSIGGDMNTEAFF. The full variable domain, in which reference TRBV5-1 and TRBJ1-1 provide the parts outside the CDR3, is KAGVTQTPRYLIKTRGQQVTLSCSPISGHRSVSWYQQTPGQGLQFLFEYFSETQRNKGNFPGRFSGRQFSNSRSEMNVSTLELGDSALYLCASSIGGDMNTEAFFGQGTRLTVV.

The chain uses TRBV12-3 or TRBV12-4 and TRBJ2-1; absent DNA, TCRdb's TRBD2 call cannot be checked. This CDR3 is 15 amino acids long. The CDR3 loop is CASRGPEGQGNEQFF.

This clonotype shows up as medium-sized (0.01 to 0.1%) by frequency. This chain joins TRBV28 and TRBJ1-5; there is no DNA to check the TCRdb D call of TRBD1. CDR1 is MDHEN and CDR2 is SYDVKM in the germline V gene. The CDR3 runs to 16 residues. This CDR3 is CASRPVGGYSNQPQHF. The variable domain in full, completed from reference TRBV28 and TRBJ1-5, reads DVKVTQSSRYLVKRTGEKVFLECVQDMDHENMFWYRQDPGLGLRLIYFSYDVKMKEKGDIPEGYSVSREKKERFSLILESASTNQTSMYLCASRPVGGYSNQPQHFGDGTRLSIL.

This clonotype is labeled medium-sized (0.01 to 0.1%) based on frequency. This chain links TRBV6-2 or TRBV6-3 with TRBJ2-7; TCRdb lists TRBD2, though no DNA is available to test this call. The CDR3 contains 14 residues. The germline CDR1 and CDR2 sequences are MNHEY and SVGEGT. The CDR3: CASALAGVLDEQYF.

The CDR3 loop reads CSVPAGANVLTF. The chain uses TRBV29-1 and TRBJ2-6. The germline V gene has CDR1 SQVTM and CDR2 ANQGSEA. This CDR3 has 12 amino acids.

J is TRBJ2-7 and V is TRBV24-1; checking the TCRdb D call of TRBD1 is not possible without DNA. The CDR3 is 13 residues long. The germline V gene has CDR1 KGHDR and CDR2 SFDVKD. The CDR3 loop reads CATSEGQLGEQYF.

The chain joins TRBV18 to TRBJ2-7. The germline V gene encodes CDR1 KGHSH and CDR2 LQKENI. CDR3 length: 12 amino acids. This CDR3 reads CASSPGAYEQYF.

The gene calls are TRBV6-6 and TRBJ2-7. Germline V lookup: CDR1 MNHNY, CDR2 SVGAGI (reference sequence). The CDR3 is made up of 12 amino acids. The chain's CDR3 is CASSYSRAEQYF.

This clonotype registers medium-sized (0.01 to 0.1%) by frequency. The rearrangement joins TRBV7-9 to TRBJ2-7. Looked up from germline, CDR1 is SEHNR and CDR2 is FQNEAQ (reference sequence). This CDR3 region has 13 residues. CDR3 protein: CASSPSLTYEQYF.

The chain links TRBV20-1 to TRBJ2-1; the TCRdb D gene call, TRBD1, has no DNA to confirm it. This CDR3 spans 14 amino acids. The germline V gene has CDR1 DFQATT and CDR2 SNEGSKA (reference sequence). The CDR3 spells CSARGRGNYNEQFF.

Considering frequency, this clonotype is medium-sized. The rearrangement uses TRBV28 and TRBJ1-5. The CDR3 totals 14 residues. Per germline, CDR1 MDHEN and CDR2 SYDVKM. The CDR3: CASRVRPGKQPQHF.

This sequence joins TRBV6-2 or TRBV6-3 and TRBJ2-3; the D gene TCRdb calls, TRBD2, cannot be checked with no DNA. Germline V gene lookup returns CDR1 MNHEY and CDR2 SVGEGT. The CDR3 consists of 16 residues. The CDR3 loop reads CASSSLRDTGTDTQYF.

The V and J genes are TRBV28 and TRBJ2-5; without DNA, the TCRdb call of TRBD2 cannot be checked. CDR3 length equals 16 residues. Germline V gives CDR1 MDHEN, CDR2 SYDVKM. CDR3 in amino acids: CASSPLAGVRQETQYF.

Measured by frequency, this clonotype is medium-sized. The V and J genes are TRBV3-1 and TRBJ1-1. The CDR3 covers 14 residues. The germline gives CDR1 LGHDT, CDR2 YNNKEL (reference sequence). CDR3 region: CASSQLYGDTEAFF. The variable domain in full, with the rest retrieved from reference TRBV3-1 and TRBJ1-1, is DTAVSQTPKYLVTQMGNDKSIKCEQNLGHDTMYWYKQDSKKFLKIMFSYNNKELIINETVPNRFSPKSPDKAHLNLHINSLELGDSAVYFCASSQLYGDTEAFFGQGTRLTVV.